These T cell receptor beta chains were read from a single sample in a study of CD8+ T cells in alopecia areata. Some clones are missing from TCRdb's copy, which holds only in-frame ones; the method was immunoSEQ multiplex PCR. The table has some 170,000 clones, 53% seen once; the top ten hold roughly a tenth. This sample comprised CD8+ T cells sorted from blood, obtained at week 24, from a patient treated with tofacitinib. The receptors here all came from a human donor with alopecia areata. Each CDR3 is given with its conserved first and last residue. The order of the fields is J gene, V gene, CDR3 protein.

j_call: TRBJ2-7
v_call: TRBV30
cdr3_aa: CAWSPGQDVDEQYF

j_call: TRBJ2-3
v_call: TRBV6-6
cdr3_aa: CASSLLNTDTQYF

j_call: TRBJ2-1
v_call: TRBV20-1
cdr3_aa: CSARVRNEQFF

j_call: TRBJ1-1
v_call: TRBV4-3
cdr3_aa: CASSQEIRQNTEAFF

j_call: TRBJ1-2
v_call: TRBV23-1
cdr3_aa: CASSQPHRTGANYGYTF

j_call: TRBJ2-7
v_call: TRBV4-3
cdr3_aa: CASSQGGDYEQYF

j_call: TRBJ1-1
v_call: TRBV27
cdr3_aa: CASSFRGGEAFF

j_call: TRBJ2-3
v_call: TRBV29-1
cdr3_aa: CSVAGTGDTDTQYF

j_call: TRBJ1-2
v_call: TRBV9
cdr3_aa: CASSPMEISPNGYTF

j_call: TRBJ2-7
v_call: TRBV5-6
cdr3_aa: CASSLGSLSYEQYF

j_call: TRBJ1-1
v_call: TRBV4-3
cdr3_aa: CASSQVPQGFEAFF

j_call: TRBJ1-5
v_call: TRBV7-6
cdr3_aa: CASSFGGGQPQHF

j_call: TRBJ1-2
v_call: TRBV5-6
cdr3_aa: CASSSMDSSYGYTF

j_call: TRBJ1-2
v_call: TRBV2
cdr3_aa: CASSDIGTGLNYGYTF

j_call: TRBJ2-7
v_call: TRBV7-6
cdr3_aa: CASSPGQGGNEQYF

j_call: TRBJ2-1
v_call: TRBV5-1
cdr3_aa: CASSLYGGSSYNEQFF

j_call: TRBJ1-1
v_call: TRBV30
cdr3_aa: CAWSKGREAFF

j_call: TRBJ2-3
v_call: TRBV2
cdr3_aa: CASSAYLTGEGTDTQYF

j_call: TRBJ1-5
v_call: TRBV25-1
cdr3_aa: CASSVPGQENNQPQHF

j_call: TRBJ1-5
v_call: TRBV27
cdr3_aa: CASSGAGQSNQPQHF

j_call: TRBJ2-1
v_call: TRBV4-3
cdr3_aa: CASSQSSSGQNEQFF

j_call: TRBJ2-1
v_call: TRBV10-3
cdr3_aa: CAISSGGPQFF

j_call: TRBJ2-2
v_call: TRBV2
cdr3_aa: CASSEVSGAGELFF

j_call: TRBJ1-1
v_call: TRBV30
cdr3_aa: CAWSQGMNTEAFF